These 32 T cell receptor beta chains were all obtained from the same sample, sequenced in a study of blood T cell repertoires in COVID-19. TCRdb keeps only in-frame clones here, not all; method: immunoSEQ multiplex PCR. This sample has around 50,000 clones; 85% occur once, and the top ten carry approximately 5%. Sequencing was done on a sample of peripheral blood. These TCRs come from a man between 35 and 55 years old with active COVID-19.

The chain carries TRBV7-9 and TRBJ2-1; TRBD2 agrees at 8 bases. This CDR3 spans 18 amino acids. Trimming took 4 bases from V and 2 from J; bases not matched to a gene: 13. Germline loops: CDR1 SEHNR, CDR2 FQNEAQ (reference sequence). The CDR3 reads CASSSPLGREETYNEQFF. CDR3 DNA sequence: TGTGCCAGCAGCTCCCCCCTAGGGCGGGAGGAAACCTACAATGAGCAGTTCTTC.

V and J are TRBV5-6 and TRBJ2-7, with 7 bases fitting TRBD1. V lost 3 bases to trimming and J lost 4 bases; unmatched junction nucleotides: 13. The CDR3 is 16 amino acids. CDR1 and CDR2 (germline): SGHDT, YYEEEE. DNA for the CDR3: TGTGCCAGCAGCTCCACGGGACAGCCCTTGGCTTACGAGCAGTACTTC. Translating it yields CASSSTGQPLAYEQYF.

This chain joins TRBV10-2 and TRBJ2-4; D is possibly TRBD2 (6 bases). The CDR3 runs 16 residues. V was clipped by 7 bases and J by 0 bases, with 16 bases between them. In germline, CDR1 is WSHSY, CDR2 SAAADI. The DNA for the CDR3 is TGCGCCAGCAACCGAATAGCGGATTTAGCCAAAAACATTCAGTACTTC. Its protein is CASNRIADLAKNIQYF.

The chain uses TRBV7-2 and TRBJ2-1; 9 bases are shared with TRBD2. The V gene's germline CDR1 is SGHTA and CDR2 FQGNSA. The CDR3 is 14 residues long. With 2 bases clipped from V and 5 bases from J, the junction kept 1 base outside the gene matches. The CDR3 region has the DNA TGTGCCAGCAGCTTAAGGACTAGCGACAATGAGCAGTTCTTC. Translation: CASSLRTSDNEQFF.

The chain recombines TRBV7-8 with TRBJ2-3; D may be TRBD2 (6 bases). The ends were cut back, 5 bases at V and 6 bases at J, with 21 bases in the middle. The CDR3 length is 16 residues. Germline loops: CDR1 SGHVS, CDR2 FQNEAQ. DNA of the CDR3: TGTGCCAGCAGCGCATCTAGCTGGGGAGGCTTGGATACGCAGTATTTT. This codes for CASSASSWGGLDTQYF.

This sequence joins TRBV6-1 and TRBJ2-5; 12 nucleotides align to TRBD2. Trimming at V came to 2 bases and at J to 4 bases, leaving 2 bases not matched to a gene. CDR1 and CDR2 from the germline V gene are MNHNS and SASEGT. This CDR3 is 15 amino acids long. The CDR3 DNA sequence: TGTGCCAGCAGTGAACTAGCGGGAGGGCCAGAGACCCAGTACTTC. Encoded protein: CASSELAGGPETQYF.

The rearrangement uses TRBV7-3 and TRBJ2-4; D might be TRBD2 (5 bases). V was cut by 2 bases and J by 0 bases, with 14 bases left in between. The CDR3 length is 17 residues. CDR1 SGHTA and CDR2 FQGTGA come from the germline V gene. DNA of the CDR3: TGTGCCAGCAGCTTAGGATCCCAGACTATAGCCAAAAACATTCAGTACTTC. This gives the protein CASSLGSQTIAKNIQYF.

The rearrangement joins TRBV11-2 to TRBJ2-3; D gene uncertain. The CDR3 length is 10 residues. Trimming pared 6 bases from V and 5 bases from J, leaving 3 bases between. The V gene's germline CDR1 is SGHAT and CDR2 FQNNGV. CDR3 DNA: TGTGCCAGCAGTCAAGATACGCAGTATTTT. Translating gives CASSQDTQYF.

The chain carries TRBV5-1 and TRBJ2-7; TRBD2 aligns across 7 bases. Germline values: CDR1 SGHRS, CDR2 YFSETQ. The CDR3 runs to 13 residues. With 4 bases clipped from V and 5 bases from J, the junction kept 6 bases outside the gene matches. The chain's CDR3 is CASSRDGGDEQYF. For the CDR3, the DNA is TGCGCCAGCAGCAGGGATGGGGGGGACGAGCAGTACTTC.

As regards this clone: One end of the junction is discordant with germline, which a read error may explain. The chain uses TRBV18 and TRBJ2-7, with a possible D match to TRBD2 (6 bases). Germline V gene sequence: CDR1 KGHSH, CDR2 LQKENI. This CDR3 is built from 14 residues. The CDR3 sequence is CASSSPGLHYEQYF. Here the CDR3 DNA reads TGTGCCAGCTCATCACCGGGACTCCACTACGAGCAGTACTTC.

This clone has a single count. J is TRBJ2-1 and V is TRBV2; TRBD2 agrees at 9 bases. V trimming: 8 bases; J trimming: 13 bases; junction bases outside the gene matches: 9. The germline V gene has CDR1 SNHLY and CDR2 FYNNEI. CDR3 size: 12 residues. CDR3 protein: CASVLAGAQQFF. Here the CDR3 DNA reads TGTGCCAGCGTATTAGCGGGAGCTCAACAGTTCTTC.

The chain recombines TRBV9 with TRBJ2-2; 10 bases match TRBD2. Germline V gene lookup returns CDR1 SGDLS and CDR2 YYNGEE. Trimming at V came to 4 bases and at J to 4 bases, leaving 7 bases not matched to a gene. The CDR3 has 16 residues. The CDR3 protein is CASSFSGRSPTGELFF. Here the CDR3 DNA reads TGTGCCAGCAGCTTTAGCGGGAGGAGCCCCACCGGGGAGCTGTTTTTT.

V and J are TRBV6-5 and TRBJ1-2; D remains unclear. The CDR3 runs to 13 residues. V gave up 3 bases and J gave up 4 bases, with 9 bases separating them. Germline V gives CDR1 MNHEY, CDR2 SVGAGI. As DNA, the CDR3 is TGTGCCAGCAGTTATACGCGGAGCTATGGCTACACCTTC. As protein: CASSYTRSYGYTF.

The V gene is TRBV30, the J gene TRBJ2-7, with D tentatively TRBD1 (5 bases). The V and J ends lost 1 base and 2 bases respectively, with 9 bases between them. Looked up from germline, CDR1 is GTSNPN and CDR2 is SVGIG (reference sequence). The CDR3 totals 13 residues. CDR3 bases: TGTGCCTGGAGTGCCTCCAGGGCCTACGAGCAGTACTTC. Translated, it gives CAWSASRAYEQYF.

This clone ranks as medium-sized. The sample has other DNA sequences that encode this CDR3 too. This chain joins TRBV3-1 (or the pseudogene TRBV3-2) and TRBJ2-1, with 11 nucleotides matching TRBD2. The V gene's germline CDR1 is LGHDT and CDR2 YNNKEL (reference sequence). The CDR3 extends over 14 amino acids. V lost 3 bases, J lost 7 bases, and 2 bases stayed unmatched. CDR3 in amino acids: CASSQGLADNEQFF. DNA of the CDR3: TGTGCCAGCAGCCAGGGACTAGCGGATAATGAGCAGTTCTTC.

The chain recombines TRBV19 with TRBJ2-2; perhaps TRBD1 as D (5 bases). Trimming left V 5 bases short and J 0 bases short, with 7 bases between. The germline V gene encodes CDR1 LNHDA and CDR2 SQIVND (reference sequence). CDR3 length: 14 residues. The CDR3 protein is CASSQGSNTGELFF. The DNA for the CDR3 is TGTGCCAGTAGTCAGGGATCGAACACCGGGGAGCTGTTTTTT.

CDR3 loop: CASRPPPGQGGVITEAFF. The CDR3 bases are TGTGCCAGTAGACCCCCTCCGGGACAGGGGGGAGTTATCACTGAAGCTTTCTTT. The rearrangement joins TRBV19 to TRBJ1-1; 11 nucleotides align to TRBD1. CDR1 is LNHDA and CDR2 is SQIVND in the germline V gene (reference sequence). This CDR3 is 18 amino acids long. V trimming: 6 bases; J trimming: 4 bases; junction bases outside the gene matches: 16.

The gene calls are TRBV10-3 and TRBJ1-2; 8 bases are shared with TRBD1. The germline CDR1 and CDR2 sequences are ENHRY and SYGVKD. With 6 bases clipped from V and 2 bases from J, the junction kept 5 bases outside the gene matches. The CDR3 covers 14 residues. Written as DNA, the CDR3 is TGTGCCATCAGCAGGGACAGGATGAACTATGGCTACACCTTC. Its protein is CAISRDRMNYGYTF.

The rearrangement joins TRBV28 to TRBJ2-1; 9 bases are shared with TRBD2. CDR3 size: 14 residues. Germline V gene sequence: CDR1 MDHEN, CDR2 SYDVKM. V lost 6 bases to trimming and J lost 6 bases; unmatched junction nucleotides: 6. In DNA, the CDR3 is TGTGCCAGCAGCCCCGGGACTAGCCCCAATGAGCAGTTCTTC. This translates into CASSPGTSPNEQFF.

This clone has more than one count but fewer than ten. J is TRBJ2-7 and V is TRBV14; maybe TRBD2 (5 bases). The germline V gene has CDR1 SGHDN and CDR2 FVKESK. The V end lost 4 bases, the J end lost 6 bases, and 13 bases lay between the germline ends. This CDR3 contains 13 residues. CDR3 bases: TGTGCCAGCAGCCCCTTCTTGAGCGGCGAGCAGTACTTC. Protein: CASSPFLSGEQYF.

This rearrangement joins TRBV4-1 to TRBJ2-7; 7 bases align to TRBD1. The junction had 12 bases not matched to a gene; V was cut back by 4 bases and J by 3 bases. CDR3 size: 16 residues. CDR1 MGHRA and CDR2 YSYEKL come from the germline V gene. The CDR3 spells CASSPLGVSGGYEQYF. CDR3 DNA: TGCGCCAGCAGCCCCTTAGGGGTGTCAGGGGGCTACGAGCAGTACTTC.

J is TRBJ2-3 and V is TRBV5-1; TRBD2 matches at 9 bases. Germline loops: CDR1 SGHRS, CDR2 YFSETQ. J was trimmed by 1 base and V by 4 bases; bases with no gene match: 7. CDR3 length: 16 residues. The CDR3 here is CASSPSGRWGTDTQYF. The CDR3 coding sequence is TGCGCCAGCAGCCCAAGCGGGAGGTGGGGCACAGATACGCAGTATTTT.

The chain has TRBV5-5 and TRBJ2-1; 8 positions match TRBD1. CDR3 length equals 15 residues. Trimming cost V 4 bases and J 6 bases; bases outside gene matches: 9. Germline V gives CDR1 SGHKS, CDR2 YYEKEE (reference sequence). The CDR3 DNA sequence: TGTGCCAGCAGCCCGAGTCAGGGGGCGCTCAATGAGCAGTTCTTC. It specifies CASSPSQGALNEQFF.

The CDR3 spells CASSGEVEKLFF. Here the CDR3 DNA reads TGTGCCAGCAGTGGGGAGGTTGAAAAACTGTTTTTT. V usage is TRBV2 and J usage is TRBJ1-4; D not resolved. Trimming pared 4 bases from V and 7 bases from J, leaving 7 bases between. The CDR3 spans 12 residues. The germline V gene encodes CDR1 SNHLY and CDR2 FYNNEI. Using reference TRBV2 and TRBJ1-4 for the parts outside the CDR3, the full variable domain is EPEVTQTPSHQVTQMGQEVILRCVPISNHLYFYWYRQILGQKVEFLVSFYNNEISEKSEIFDDQFSVERPDGSNFTLKIRSTKLEDSAMYFCASSGEVEKLFFGSGTQLSVL.

J is TRBJ1-2 and V is TRBV28; 10 nucleotides align to TRBD1. The CDR3 runs 14 residues. The V gene end was trimmed by 3 bases and the J gene end by 8 bases; junction bases not matched to a gene: 6. Germline V lookup: CDR1 MDHEN, CDR2 SYDVKM. The CDR3 sequence: CASSFDRGRVGYTF. DNA for the CDR3: TGTGCCAGCAGTTTTGACAGGGGGCGAGTGGGCTACACCTTC.

The rearrangement joins TRBV10-1 to TRBJ2-5, with D unresolved. Germline CDR1 is WNHNN and CDR2 is SYGVQD (reference sequence). V lost 0 bases and J 1 base, leaving 6 bases between the germline ends. The CDR3 is 14 amino acids. Written as DNA, the CDR3 is TGCGCCAGCAGTGAGTCGCCCAGCCAAGAGACCCAGTACTTC. It is translated as CASSESPSQETQYF.

V gene TRBV11-2 combines with J gene TRBJ2-1, with D possibly TRBD2 on 6 matching bases. CDR1 SGHAT and CDR2 FQNNGV come from the germline V gene. V was cut by 5 bases and J by 8 bases, with 13 bases left in between. The CDR3 length is 13 residues. The CDR3 region is CASSPGLQHEQFF. The DNA of the CDR3 is TGTGCCAGCAGCCCGGGACTTCAACATGAGCAGTTCTTC.

This chain uses TRBV7-3 with TRBJ2-3, with 16 bases lining up with TRBD2. Germline V gives CDR1 SGHTA, CDR2 FQGTGA. V was clipped by 4 bases and J by 6 bases; unmatched bases: 7. CDR3 length: 17 residues. CDR3 protein: CASSSGLAGGPPDTQYF. Here the CDR3 DNA reads TGTGCCAGCAGCTCGGGACTAGCGGGAGGGCCGCCGGATACGCAGTATTTT.

The chain combines TRBV6-5 with TRBJ2-5; possibly TRBD2 for D (5 bases). Germline V gene lookup returns CDR1 MNHEY and CDR2 SVGAGI. Between the trimmed V and J ends, which lost 4 bases and 5 bases, there was a span of 11 bases. This CDR3 spans 13 amino acids. The CDR3 here is CASSSAGLETQYF. CDR3 nucleotide sequence: TGTGCCAGCAGTTCGGCGGGTTTGGAGACCCAGTACTTC.

For this clone: At the DNA level, this CDR3 is encoded by other sequences in the same sample as well. This chain joins TRBV5-1 and TRBJ2-3; D is ambiguous. Trimming took 0 bases from V and 3 from J, leaving 8 bases between them. CDR1 is SGHRS and CDR2 is YFSETQ in the germline V gene. This CDR3 has 14 amino acids. The DNA for the CDR3 is TGCGCCAGCAGCTTGGAGGCTAGGACAGATACGCAGTATTTT. Amino acid sequence: CASSLEARTDTQYF.

The genes are TRBV5-1 and TRBJ1-6, with D possibly matching TRBD1 (5 bases). The V gene lost 0 bases and the J gene lost 9 bases, with 10 bases spanning the gap. CDR3 size: 14 residues. CDR1 SGHRS and CDR2 YFSETQ come from the germline V gene. DNA for the CDR3: TGCGCCAGCAGCTTGGGACAGCAGGTTTCACCCCTCCACTTT. Translating it yields CASSLGQQVSPLHF.

The chain is built from TRBV27 and TRBJ1-1, with D uncertain. V lost 3 bases and J lost 1, with 9 bases in between. This CDR3 spans 14 amino acids. From germline, CDR1 is MNHEY and CDR2 SMNVEV (reference sequence). The CDR3 region has the DNA TGTGCCAGCAGTTTTATGCGGAGGAACACTGAAGCTTTCTTT. It yields the protein CASSFMRRNTEAFF.